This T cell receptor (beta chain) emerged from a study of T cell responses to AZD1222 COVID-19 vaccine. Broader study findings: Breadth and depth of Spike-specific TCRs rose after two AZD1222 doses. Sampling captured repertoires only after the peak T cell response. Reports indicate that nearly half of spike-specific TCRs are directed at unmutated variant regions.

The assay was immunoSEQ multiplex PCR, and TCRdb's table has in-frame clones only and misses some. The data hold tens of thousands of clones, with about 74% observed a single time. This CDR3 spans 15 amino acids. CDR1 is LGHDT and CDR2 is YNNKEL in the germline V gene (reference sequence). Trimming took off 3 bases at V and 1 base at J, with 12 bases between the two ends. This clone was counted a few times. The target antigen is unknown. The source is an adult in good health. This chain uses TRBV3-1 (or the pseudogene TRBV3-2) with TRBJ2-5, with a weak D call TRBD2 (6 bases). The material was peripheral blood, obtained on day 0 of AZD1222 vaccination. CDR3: CASSHTGLVQETQYF. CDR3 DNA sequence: TGTGCCAGCAGCCATACGGGACTTGTCCAAGAGACCCAGTACTTC.